The rows below give T cell receptor beta chains drawn from one sample of a study of CD8+ T cells in alopecia areata. Data came from immunoSEQ multiplex PCR; TCRdb stores just in-frame clones and leaves some out. The data show almost 5,500 clones, roughly two thirds seen once. This material consisted of skin, taken at week 24, from a patient treated with tofacitinib. Receptors originate from a human donor with alopecia areata. The CDR3 runs from the conserved cysteine through the conserved F or W. A D gene is named only where the DNA matches it firmly. Part of the rows lack a size; the others show once, few, many or a class for expanded clones.

d_call j_call clone_size v_call cdr3_nt cdr3_aa
. TRBJ2-3 . TRBV5-4 TGTGCCAGCAGCTTGGAAGATACGCAGTATTTT CASSLEDTQYF
. TRBJ1-3 . TRBV9 TGTGCCAGCAGCGAGGGATCACTGGGAGGAAACACCATATATTTT CASSEGSLGGNTIYF
. TRBJ2-1 . TRBV2 TGTGCCAGCAGTGAAGCCCAGGGACCCTACTACAATGAGCAGTTCTTC CASSEAQGPYYNEQFF
. TRBJ2-1 . TRBV6-5 TGTGCCAGCAGTTACGACCTGGGGGGCCACAATGAGCAGTTCTTC CASSYDLGGHNEQFF
. TRBJ2-7 few TRBV11-2 TGTGCCAGCAGCTTAGACGTAAGCGGTCCCTACGAGCAGTACTTC CASSLDVSGPYEQYF
. TRBJ2-3 . TRBV7-2 TGTGCCACCAGCACTAAGTCCGCAGATACGCAGTATTTT CATSTKSADTQYF
TRBD1 TRBJ2-7 . TRBV7-9 TGTGCCAGCAGCTCTTGGACAGGGACTTACGAGCAGTACTTC CASSSWTGTYEQYF
. TRBJ2-7 . TRBV5-1 TGCGCCAGCAGCCCCGCAGTAGGTCCCTACGAGCAGTACTTC CASSPAVGPYEQYF
TRBD2 TRBJ2-5 . TRBV7-8 TGTGCCAGCAGCCCGCTAGCGGGGGGGCCGGGGGAGACCCAGTACTTC CASSPLAGGPGETQYF
. TRBJ2-5 . TRBV6-1 TGTGCCAGCAGCTTCCGGCCAGCCTACCAAGAGACCCAGTACTTC CASSFRPAYQETQYF
TRBD1 TRBJ2-4 few TRBV7-2 TGTGCCAGCAGCTTAGGGACAGGGCATTTGTGGCTAGCCAAAAACATTCAGTACTTC CASSLGTGHLWLAKNIQYF
TRBD1 TRBJ1-5 . TRBV4-3 TGCGCCAGCAGCCCGGGACAGAATCAGCCCCAGCATTTT CASSPGQNQPQHF
TRBD2 TRBJ2-1 . TRBV4-2 TGTGCCAGCAGCCCGCGGAGCGGGGGGCAAATAAATGAGCAGTTCTTC CASSPRSGGQINEQFF
TRBD1 TRBJ2-3 large TRBV2 TGTGCCACCGGGACAGTTTTCACAGATACGCAGTATTTT CATGTVFTDTQYF
. TRBJ1-6 . TRBV27 TGTGCCAGCAGTTTCGGACCAGGCACCCTCCACTTT CASSFGPGTLHF
TRBD2 TRBJ2-1 . TRBV19 TGTGCCAGTAGTGAACCGGGGGGGACGAATGAGCAGTTCTTC CASSEPGGTNEQFF
. TRBJ2-7 . TRBV7-9 TGTGCCAGCAGCTTAAAGTCAGGTGCTGTATACGAGCAGTACTTC CASSLKSGAVYEQYF
TRBD2 TRBJ2-5 . TRBV7-2 TGTGCCAGCAGCTTAGGGGGGTCGACTAGCGGGGCTTGGGAGACCCAGTACTTC CASSLGGSTSGAWETQYF
. TRBJ2-5 . TRBV30 TGTGCCTGGAGTGTAAGCAGGCTCCAAGAGACCCAGTACTTC CAWSVSRLQETQYF
TRBD1 TRBJ2-5 . TRBV6-1 TGTGCCAGCAGGACGACAGGGGGCAGTGAGACCCAGTACTTC CASRTTGGSETQYF
. TRBJ2-7 once TRBV30 TGTGCCTGGAGTAGCCAGTTCTACGAGCAGTACTTC CAWSSQFYEQYF
. TRBJ1-3 . TRBV28 TGTGCCAGCAGTTATTCACCCGGGGTCGCGACGGGAGGAAACACCATATATTTT CASSYSPGVATGGNTIYF
TRBD1 TRBJ2-7 . TRBV15 TGTGCCACCAGCAGAGTAAGGCAGGGGGCGGACGAGCAGTACTTC CATSRVRQGADEQYF
TRBD2 TRBJ2-3 . TRBV4-1 TGCGCCAGCAGCCAAATCGGGACTAGCGGGGGGCGAACAGATACGCAGTATTTT CASSQIGTSGGRTDTQYF
TRBD1 TRBJ2-7 few TRBV6-5 TGTGCCAGCAGTCAAGACAGGGGGGTTTCCTACGAGCAGTACTTC CASSQDRGVSYEQYF
. TRBJ1-1 . TRBV6-1 TGTGCCAGCAGTGGCTACAGGGTCACTGAAGCTTTCTTT CASSGYRVTEAFF
. TRBJ2-7 few TRBV6-6 TGTGCCAGCAGTTCGCCGACACTTCGGTCCTACGAGCAGTACTTC CASSSPTLRSYEQYF
. TRBJ2-3 . TRBV7-2 TGTGCCAGCAGCCCACTCCGTACAGATACGCAGTATTTT CASSPLRTDTQYF
TRBD1 TRBJ1-1 few TRBV7-2 TGTGCCAGCAGCACGTACCTACAGGGGGCGGCTTTCTTT CASSTYLQGAAFF
TRBD2 TRBJ2-3 . TRBV5-4 TGTGCCAGCAGCCCCGGGGGGGTAGCGACAGATACGCAGTATTTT CASSPGGVATDTQYF
. TRBJ2-1 . TRBV5-1 TGCGCCAGCAGCTCCCACACTTACAGGGCGGGATCCTACAATGAGCAGTTCTTC CASSSHTYRAGSYNEQFF
. TRBJ1-1 . TRBV25-1 TGTGCCAGCAGGAGGGGGGATTCGAACACTGAAGCTTTCTTT CASRRGDSNTEAFF
TRBD2 TRBJ2-1 . TRBV2 TGTGCCAGCAGTGAACCCACCGGGACTAGCGGGTGGATCAATGAGCAGTTCTTC CASSEPTGTSGWINEQFF
TRBD2 TRBJ2-3 . TRBV18 TGTGCCAGCTCACCACTGCGGGGGGGGAAAACAGATACGCAGTATTTT CASSPLRGGKTDTQYF
. TRBJ1-4 once TRBV7-9 TGTGCCAGCAGCTTAGCGGAAGGGATTGGAGAAAAACTGTTTTTT CASSLAEGIGEKLFF
TRBD2 TRBJ2-1 . TRBV2 TGTGCCAGCAGTGAACGGAGGTGGGCTAGCGGCTCCTACAATGAGCAGTTCTTC CASSERRWASGSYNEQFF
TRBD1 TRBJ2-3 . TRBV11-3 TGTGCCAGCAGCTTAGGGACAGGGGACACAGATACGCAGTATTTT CASSLGTGDTDTQYF
. TRBJ2-3 . TRBV7-2 TGTGCCAGCAGCCCCGGGGCCACAGATACGCAGTATTTT CASSPGATDTQYF
. TRBJ1-2 few TRBV5-6 TGTGCCAGCAGCTTGGGACCGCCATCTAACTATGGCTACACCTTC CASSLGPPSNYGYTF
. TRBJ2-2 few TRBV11-2 TGTGCCAGCAACCTCATCGAGAACACCGGGGAGCTGTTTTTT CASNLIENTGELFF
. TRBJ2-4 . TRBV18 TGTGCCAGCTCACCACCCGGCAGGGACAAAAACATTCAGTACTTC CASSPPGRDKNIQYF
. TRBJ1-5 . TRBV2 TGTGCCAGTAACCGGGACACCTATTATAGCAATCAGCCCCAGCATTTT CASNRDTYYSNQPQHF
. TRBJ1-5 . TRBV6-5 TGTGCCAGCAGTGAAGTTCAGCCCCAGCATTTT CASSEVQPQHF
TRBD1 TRBJ1-2 . TRBV29-1 TGCAGCGTTGGTGAGGACAGGGGCGCCAGTGGCTACACCTTC CSVGEDRGASGYTF
. TRBJ2-7 . TRBV7-9 TGTGCCAGCAGCTTCGGACAGAAGTTGAGCTCCTACGAGCAGTACTTC CASSFGQKLSSYEQYF
TRBD2 TRBJ2-1 . TRBV27 TGTGCCAGCAGTTTAAAGGGACTAGCGGGGTACAATGAGCAGTTCTTC CASSLKGLAGYNEQFF
. TRBJ1-2 . TRBV29-1 TGCAGCGTTTTGGAAGGGAACTATGGCTACACCTTC CSVLEGNYGYTF
. TRBJ2-3 . TRBV7-3 TGTGCCAGCAGCTTTGGGGGCCTCGGCACAGATACGCAGTATTTT CASSFGGLGTDTQYF
. TRBJ1-1 . TRBV11-2 TGTGCCAGCAGCTTAGATGAGTGGACAGCCAGTGGGGATGAAGCTTTCTTT CASSLDEWTASGDEAFF
. TRBJ2-4 . TRBV6-5 TGTGCCAGCAGTTACCAATGGGGAAACATTCAGTACTTC CASSYQWGNIQYF
. TRBJ1-5 . TRBV6-5 TGTGCCAGCAGTTACTCTAACCGGGGTGGACAGCCCCAGCATTTT CASSYSNRGGQPQHF
. TRBJ1-5 . TRBV29-1 TGCAGCGTTCTGGAGCAGCACAATCAGCCCCAGCATTTT CSVLEQHNQPQHF
. TRBJ2-5 . TRBV7-9 TGTGCCAGCAGGATTGACGGATCCCAAGAGACCCAGTACTTC CASRIDGSQETQYF
. TRBJ2-7 . TRBV7-2 TGTGCCAGCAGCTTAAGTTGGGGCGAGCAGTACTTC CASSLSWGEQYF
TRBD1 TRBJ2-5 . TRBV6-1 TGTGCCAGCAGTGGGGACAGGGAAGGGGAGACCCAGTACTTC CASSGDREGETQYF
. TRBJ2-1 . TRBV29-1 TGCAGCGTTGAAGCTCTGGACAGCTCCTACAATGAGCAGTTCTTC CSVEALDSSYNEQFF